Listed below are T cell receptor beta chains from one sample, sequenced in a study of blood T cell repertoires in COVID-19. The table came from immunoSEQ multiplex PCR; TCRdb's copy has only in-frame clones and leaves some out. The sample shows 300,000 to 450,000 clones, around 90% of them seen only once. The specimen sequenced was peripheral blood. Receptors originate from a woman aged 30 to 39 with COVID-19, enrolled during active disease. The CDR3 runs from the conserved cysteine through the conserved F or W.

j_call v_call cdr3_aa
TRBJ1-3 TRBV18 CASSPSGGSSGNTIYF
TRBJ1-2 TRBV5-6 CASSPLLKTAYGYTF
TRBJ1-2 TRBV6-1 CASRSGGTYGYTF
TRBJ2-5 TRBV11-2 CASSLRGLAVQETQYF
TRBJ1-3 TRBV24-1 CATSDSGLPGNTIYF
TRBJ2-1 TRBV12-3/TRBV12-4 CASWTGLHNEQFF
TRBJ2-3 TRBV14 CASSKEAGVTDTQYF
TRBJ1-2 TRBV9 CASSVNREFNYGYTF
TRBJ1-5 TRBV10-3 CAIGGGASNQPQHF
TRBJ2-1 TRBV11-3 CASSLDVNYNEQFF
TRBJ1-6 TRBV27 CASRPSGVLGSPLHF
TRBJ2-3 TRBV20-1 CSVTLANTQYF
TRBJ1-2 TRBV6-5 CASSYQRQGGYTF
TRBJ1-1 TRBV19 CASTRTPNTEAFF
TRBJ2-2 TRBV11-1 CASSLRTGRGGELFF
TRBJ2-1 TRBV7-7 CASSLDSGSRNEQFF
TRBJ2-3 TRBV4-3 CASSPGRRGTDTQYF
TRBJ1-1 TRBV2 CASRADLNTEAFF
TRBJ2-7 TRBV5-6 CASTPFRSYSYEQYF
TRBJ1-5 TRBV18 CASSATDSNQPQHF
TRBJ2-3 TRBV29-1 CSPGGLAGGIDTQYF
TRBJ2-2 TRBV5-4 CASSAKQGNTGELFF
TRBJ2-7 TRBV7-2 CASSLARTAYEQYF
TRBJ2-2 TRBV10-3 CADPQATNTGELFF
TRBJ1-6 TRBV2 CASISPDFLSPLHF
TRBJ2-4 TRBV7-6 CASSLVSGADSKNIQYF
TRBJ2-3 TRBV4-2 CASSQDLASGSPGTDTQYF
TRBJ1-1 TRBV6-5 CASSYSGGRVEAFF
TRBJ2-1 TRBV29-1 CSVAPTGGNEQFF
TRBJ2-5 TRBV24-1 CATSDPPWGVIGEETQYF
TRBJ2-6 TRBV7-9 CASSFAIGAHSGANVLTF
TRBJ2-5 TRBV3-1/TRBV3-2 CASSRGRGETQYF
TRBJ2-1 TRBV7-9 CASSLGERRNEQFF
TRBJ2-7 TRBV7-7 CASSLAEGFSEVQYF
TRBJ1-2 TRBV5-1 CASSPTGGASPKYGYTF
TRBJ2-1 TRBV25-1 CATCGTGGQYNEQFF
TRBJ1-5 TRBV28 CASSFTRQGGGNQPQHF
TRBJ2-2 TRBV4-1 CASSSNRGTGELFF
TRBJ2-5 TRBV6-6 CASSYPAGQNQETQYF
TRBJ2-1 TRBV11-2 CASSSSLLGGNPFF
TRBJ1-1 TRBV14 CASSQQQGGNTEAFF
TRBJ1-5 TRBV5-6 CASSLRGQPQHF